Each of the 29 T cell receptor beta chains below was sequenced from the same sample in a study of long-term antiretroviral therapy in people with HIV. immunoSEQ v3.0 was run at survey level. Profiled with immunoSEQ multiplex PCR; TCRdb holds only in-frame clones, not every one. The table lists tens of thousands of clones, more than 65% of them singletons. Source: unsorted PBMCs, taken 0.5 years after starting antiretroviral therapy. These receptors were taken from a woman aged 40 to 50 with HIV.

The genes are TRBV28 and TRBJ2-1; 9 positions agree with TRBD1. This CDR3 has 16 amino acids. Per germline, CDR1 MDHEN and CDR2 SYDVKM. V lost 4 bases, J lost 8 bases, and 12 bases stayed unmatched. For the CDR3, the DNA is TGTGCCAGCAGTTCCGCCGGGACAGGGACGAAGGATGAGCAGTTCTTC. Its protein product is CASSSAGTGTKDEQFF.

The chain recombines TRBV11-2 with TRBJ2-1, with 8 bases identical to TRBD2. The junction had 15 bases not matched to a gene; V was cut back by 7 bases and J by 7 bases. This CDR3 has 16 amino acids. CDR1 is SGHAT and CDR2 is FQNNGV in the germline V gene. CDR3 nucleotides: TGTGCCAGCACCTTTCTTACGGGGGGGCCTCAAAATGAGCAGTTCTTC. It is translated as CASTFLTGGPQNEQFF.

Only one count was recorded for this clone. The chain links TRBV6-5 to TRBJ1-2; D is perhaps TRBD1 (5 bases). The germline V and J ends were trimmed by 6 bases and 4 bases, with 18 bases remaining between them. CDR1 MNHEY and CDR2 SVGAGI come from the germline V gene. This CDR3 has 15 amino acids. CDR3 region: CASSSGTGGGYGYTF. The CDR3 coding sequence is TGTGCCAGCAGCTCCGGGACTGGGGGGGGCTATGGCTACACCTTC.

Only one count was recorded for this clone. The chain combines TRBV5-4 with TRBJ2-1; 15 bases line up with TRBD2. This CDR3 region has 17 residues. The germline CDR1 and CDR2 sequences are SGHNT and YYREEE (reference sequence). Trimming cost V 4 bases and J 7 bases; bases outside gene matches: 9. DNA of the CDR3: TGTGCCAGCAGCATCGGGACTAGCGGGGGGAAAAGGAATGAGCAGTTCTTC. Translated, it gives CASSIGTSGGKRNEQFF.

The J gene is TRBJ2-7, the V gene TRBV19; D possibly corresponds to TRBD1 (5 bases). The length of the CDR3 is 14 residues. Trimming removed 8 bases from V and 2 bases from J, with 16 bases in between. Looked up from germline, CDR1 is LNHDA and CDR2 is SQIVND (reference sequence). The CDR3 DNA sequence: TGTGCCAGTCTGAGTCTCAGGGCTACCTACGAGCAGTACTTC. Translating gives CASLSLRATYEQYF.

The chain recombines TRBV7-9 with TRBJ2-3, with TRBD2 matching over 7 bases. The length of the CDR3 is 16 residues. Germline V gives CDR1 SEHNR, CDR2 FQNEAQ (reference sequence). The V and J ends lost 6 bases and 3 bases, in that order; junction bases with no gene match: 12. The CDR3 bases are TGTGCCAGCAGACAAAACGGCCAACTAGCGACAGATACGCAGTATTTT. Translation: CASRQNGQLATDTQYF.

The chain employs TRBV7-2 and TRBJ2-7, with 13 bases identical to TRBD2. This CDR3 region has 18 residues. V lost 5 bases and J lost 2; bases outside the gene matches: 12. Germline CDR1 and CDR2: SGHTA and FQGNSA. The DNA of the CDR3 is TGTGCCAGCAGCCCCCGACTAGCGGGGGGTTCAACTACCTACGAGCAGTACTTC. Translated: CASSPRLAGGSTTYEQYF.

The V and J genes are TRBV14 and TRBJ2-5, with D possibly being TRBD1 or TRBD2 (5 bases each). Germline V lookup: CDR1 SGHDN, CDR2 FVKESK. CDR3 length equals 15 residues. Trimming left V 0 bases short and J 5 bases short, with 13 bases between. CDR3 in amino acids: CASSQERGGGETQYF. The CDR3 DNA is TGTGCCAGCAGCCAAGAGAGGGGCGGCGGGGAGACCCAGTACTTC.

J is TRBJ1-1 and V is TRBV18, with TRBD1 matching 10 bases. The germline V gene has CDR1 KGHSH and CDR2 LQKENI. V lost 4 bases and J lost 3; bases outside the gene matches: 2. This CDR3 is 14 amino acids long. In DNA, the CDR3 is TGTGCCAGCTCACTGGACAGGGGGGACACTGAAGCTTTCTTT. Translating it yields CASSLDRGDTEAFF.

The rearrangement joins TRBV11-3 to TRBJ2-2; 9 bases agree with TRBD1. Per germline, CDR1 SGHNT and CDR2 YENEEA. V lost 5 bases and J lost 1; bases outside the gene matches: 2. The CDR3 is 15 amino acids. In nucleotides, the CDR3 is TGTGCCAGCAGCCCGGGACAGGGGAACACCGGGGAGCTGTTTTTT. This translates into CASSPGQGNTGELFF. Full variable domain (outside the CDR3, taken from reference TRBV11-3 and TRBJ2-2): EAGVVQSPRYKIIEKKQPVAFWCNPISGHNTLYWYLQNLGQGPELLIRYENEEAVDDSQLPKDRFSAERLKGVDSTLKIQPAELGDSAVYLCASSPGQGNTGELFFGEGSRLTVL.

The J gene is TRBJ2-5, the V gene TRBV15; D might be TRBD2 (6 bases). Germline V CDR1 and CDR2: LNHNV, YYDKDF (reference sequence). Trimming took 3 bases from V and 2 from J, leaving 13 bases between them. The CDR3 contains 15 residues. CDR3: CATSSRAGKQETQYF. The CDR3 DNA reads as TGTGCCACCAGCAGCCGGGCGGGGAAACAAGAGACCCAGTACTTC.

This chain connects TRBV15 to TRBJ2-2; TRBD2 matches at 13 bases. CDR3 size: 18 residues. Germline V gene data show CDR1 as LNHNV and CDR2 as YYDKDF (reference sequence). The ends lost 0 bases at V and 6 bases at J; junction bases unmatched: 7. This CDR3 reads CATSRDGLAGAFAGELFF. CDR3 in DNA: TGTGCCACCAGCAGAGACGGACTAGCGGGGGCATTCGCCGGGGAGCTGTTTTTT.

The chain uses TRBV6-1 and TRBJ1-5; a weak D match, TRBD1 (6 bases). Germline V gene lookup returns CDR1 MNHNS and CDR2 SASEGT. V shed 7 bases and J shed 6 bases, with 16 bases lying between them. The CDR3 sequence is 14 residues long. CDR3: CASKFSGAGQPQHF. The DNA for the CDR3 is TGTGCCAGCAAGTTTTCGGGGGCTGGTCAGCCCCAGCATTTT.

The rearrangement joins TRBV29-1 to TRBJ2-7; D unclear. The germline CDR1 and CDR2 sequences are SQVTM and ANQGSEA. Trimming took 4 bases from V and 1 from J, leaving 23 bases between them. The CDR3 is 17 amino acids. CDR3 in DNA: TGCAGCGTTGTCCCTCTAACGAGCTCCGGTGGTTCCTACGAGCAGTACTTC. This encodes CSVVPLTSSGGSYEQYF.

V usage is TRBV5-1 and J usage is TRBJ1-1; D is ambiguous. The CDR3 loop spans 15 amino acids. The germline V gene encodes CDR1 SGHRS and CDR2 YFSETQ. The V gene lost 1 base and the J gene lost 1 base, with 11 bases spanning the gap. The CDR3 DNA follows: TGCGCCAGCAGCTTGAATCCGGGCTCGAACACTGAAGCTTTCTTT. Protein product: CASSLNPGSNTEAFF.

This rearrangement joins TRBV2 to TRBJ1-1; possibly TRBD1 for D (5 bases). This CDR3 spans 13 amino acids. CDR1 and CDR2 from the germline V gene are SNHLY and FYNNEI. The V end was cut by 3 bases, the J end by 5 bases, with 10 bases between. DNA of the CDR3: TGTGCCAGCAGTGAGGACATACCGACTGAAGCTTTCTTT. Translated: CASSEDIPTEAFF.

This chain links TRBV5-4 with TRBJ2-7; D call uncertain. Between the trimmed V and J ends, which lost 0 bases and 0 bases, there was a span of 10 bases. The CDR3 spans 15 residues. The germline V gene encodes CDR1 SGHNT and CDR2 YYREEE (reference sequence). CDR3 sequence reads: CASSLVPDASYEQYF. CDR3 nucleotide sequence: TGTGCCAGCAGCTTGGTTCCGGACGCCTCCTACGAGCAGTACTTC.

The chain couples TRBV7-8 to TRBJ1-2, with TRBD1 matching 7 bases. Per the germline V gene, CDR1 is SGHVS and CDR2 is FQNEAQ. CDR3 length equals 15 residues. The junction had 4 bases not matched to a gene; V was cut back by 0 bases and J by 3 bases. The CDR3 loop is CASSLAPGGDYGYTF. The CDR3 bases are TGTGCCAGCAGCTTAGCCCCAGGGGGGGACTATGGCTACACCTTC.

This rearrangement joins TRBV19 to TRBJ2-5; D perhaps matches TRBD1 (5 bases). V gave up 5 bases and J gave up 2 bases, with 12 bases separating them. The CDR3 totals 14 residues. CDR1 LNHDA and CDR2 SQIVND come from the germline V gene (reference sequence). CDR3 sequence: CASSPRTLQETQYF. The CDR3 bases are TGTGCCAGTAGTCCCAGGACATTGCAAGAGACCCAGTACTTC.

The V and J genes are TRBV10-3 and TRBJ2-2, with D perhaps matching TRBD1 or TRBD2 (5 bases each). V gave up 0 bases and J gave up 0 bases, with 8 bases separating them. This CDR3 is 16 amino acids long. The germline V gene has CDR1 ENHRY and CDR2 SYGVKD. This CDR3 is CAISESWGTNTGELFF. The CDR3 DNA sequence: TGTGCCATCAGTGAGTCCTGGGGGACGAACACCGGGGAGCTGTTTTTT.

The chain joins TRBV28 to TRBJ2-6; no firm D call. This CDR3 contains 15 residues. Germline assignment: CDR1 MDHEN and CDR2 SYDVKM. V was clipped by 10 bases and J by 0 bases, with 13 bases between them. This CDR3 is CATNREDSGANVLTF. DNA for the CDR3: TGTGCCACCAACAGAGAGGACTCTGGGGCCAACGTCCTGACTTTC.

The CDR3 DNA follows: TGTGCCATCAGCACAAGGTTACGCTCCTACGAGCAGTACTTC. Translation gives CAISTRLRSYEQYF. This chain links TRBV10-3 with TRBJ2-7; unclear D gene. Germline V gives CDR1 ENHRY, CDR2 SYGVKD. Between the trimmed V and J ends, which lost 6 bases and 0 bases, there was a span of 12 bases. This CDR3 is built from 14 residues.

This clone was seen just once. The CDR3 sequence: CASSLGGTSETQYF. The DNA for the CDR3 is TGTGCCAGCAGCTTAGGGGGGACTTCCGAGACCCAGTACTTC. The V call is TRBV7-7, the J call TRBJ2-5, with D possibly being TRBD2 (6 bases). This CDR3 region has 14 residues. CDR1 and CDR2 (germline): SSHAT, FNYEAQ (reference sequence). Trimming took 1 base from V and 5 from J, leaving 11 bases between them.

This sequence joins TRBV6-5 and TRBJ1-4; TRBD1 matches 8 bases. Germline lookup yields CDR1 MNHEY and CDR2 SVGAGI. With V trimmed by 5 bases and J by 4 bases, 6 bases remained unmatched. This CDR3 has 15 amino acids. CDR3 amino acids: CASSGGQGINEKLFF. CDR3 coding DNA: TGTGCCAGCAGTGGCGGACAGGGTATTAATGAAAAACTGTTTTTT.

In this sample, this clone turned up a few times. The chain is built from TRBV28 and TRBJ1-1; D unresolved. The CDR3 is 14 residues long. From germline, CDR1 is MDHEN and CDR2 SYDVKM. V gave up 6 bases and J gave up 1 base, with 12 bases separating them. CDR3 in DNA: TGTGCCAGCAGGGAAGCGGTGGGGAACACTGAAGCTTTCTTT. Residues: CASREAVGNTEAFF.

This CDR3 reads CASSIDARSSGRKLFF. The CDR3 bases are TGTGCCAGTAGTATAGATGCCCGGTCCTCTGGTCGAAAACTGTTTTTT. The chain recombines TRBV19 with TRBJ1-4; D gene ambiguous. From germline, CDR1 is LNHDA and CDR2 SQIVND (reference sequence). Trimming left V 0 bases short and J 10 bases short, with 18 bases between. The CDR3 contains 16 residues.

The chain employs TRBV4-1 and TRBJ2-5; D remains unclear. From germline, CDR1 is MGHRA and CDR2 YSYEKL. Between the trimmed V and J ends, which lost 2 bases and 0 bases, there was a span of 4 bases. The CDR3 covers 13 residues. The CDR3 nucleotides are TGCGCCAGCAGCCAAAACTACCAAGAGACCCAGTACTTC. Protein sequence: CASSQNYQETQYF.

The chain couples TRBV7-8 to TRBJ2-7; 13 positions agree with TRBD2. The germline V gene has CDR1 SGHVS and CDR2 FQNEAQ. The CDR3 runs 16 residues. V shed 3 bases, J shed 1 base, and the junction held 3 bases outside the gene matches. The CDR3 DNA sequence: TGTGCCAGCAGCTTCAGACTAGCGGGGGGATCCTACGAGCAGTACTTC. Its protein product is CASSFRLAGGSYEQYF.

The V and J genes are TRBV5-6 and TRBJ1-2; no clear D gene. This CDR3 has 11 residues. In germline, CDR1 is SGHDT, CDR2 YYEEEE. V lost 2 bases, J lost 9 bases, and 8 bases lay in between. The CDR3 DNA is TGTGCCAGCAGCTTCAGTCTTCGCTACACCTTC. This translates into CASSFSLRYTF. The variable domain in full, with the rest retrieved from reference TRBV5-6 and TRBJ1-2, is DAGVTQSPTHLIKTRGQQVTLRCSPKSGHDTVSWYQQALGQGPQFIFQYYEEEERQRGNFPDRFSGHQFPNYSSELNVNALLLGDSALYLCASSFSLRYTFGSGTRLTVV.